The 8 T cell receptor beta chains in this list originate from one sample, sequenced in a study of response to subunit inactivated influenza vaccine (dated by TCRdb to 2016 to 2019). Library creation used RT-PCR. TCRdb shows the sequencer as Illumina HiSeq 2500. Clones were called with MiXCR by TCRdb after fastp trimmed the public reads at Q25, and only in-frame beta chains were retained. One record per CDR3 amino acid sequence lists the most common genes and DNA. The sample has roughly 710,000 distinct CDR3 sequences on record, 14% of them singletons. 7.6% of the sample is held by the ten biggest clonotypes. The sequenced sample was PBMCs from blood, obtained 14 to 15 days before vaccination. The receptors originated from a man aged 45 to 65 who received an inactivated influenza vaccine. Donor details come from another sample of the same person, matched by shared clones.

The chain carries TRBV7-3 and TRBJ2-1, with 7 nucleotides matching TRBD1. Trimming at V came to 5 bases and at J to 5 bases, leaving 15 bases not matched to a gene. Germline V CDR1 and CDR2: SGHTA, FQGTGA. CDR3 length equals 17 residues. CDR3 sequence: CASSVGGIRLGHNEQFF. The CDR3 DNA reads TGTGCCAGCAGCGTAGGGGGCATTCGCTTGGGGCACAATGAGCAGTTCTTC. The entire variable domain, with the rest obtained from reference TRBV7-3 and TRBJ2-1, is as follows: GAGVSQTPSNKVTEKGKYVELRCDPISGHTALYWYRQSLGQGPEFLIYFQGTGAADDSGLPNDRFFAVRPEGSVSTLKIQRTERGDSAVYLCASSVGGIRLGHNEQFFGPGTRLTVL.

CDR3 sequence: CAWSLADYTEAFF. The CDR3 bases are TGTGCCTGGAGTCTAGCGGATTACACTGAAGCTTTCTTT. The chain recombines TRBV30 with TRBJ1-1; D remains ambiguous. The CDR3 sequence is 13 residues long. From germline, CDR1 is GTSNPN and CDR2 SVGIG (reference sequence). The V end was cut by 2 bases, the J end by 3 bases, with 10 bases between.

The rearrangement uses TRBV13 and TRBJ2-1; 13 nucleotides align to TRBD2. CDR3 size: 16 residues. V shed 4 bases and J 6 bases; nucleotides not matched to a gene: 6. The germline V gene has CDR1 PRHDT and CDR2 FYEKMQ (reference sequence). The CDR3 nucleotides are TGTGCCAGCAGCTCCGCCGGGACTAGCGGGGCCAATGAGCAGTTCTTC. It specifies CASSSAGTSGANEQFF.

This sequence joins TRBV4-1 and TRBJ1-2; 9 nucleotides match TRBD1. The CDR3 runs to 17 residues. The germline V gene has CDR1 MGHRA and CDR2 YSYEKL. With V trimmed by 0 bases and J by 3 bases, 8 bases remained unmatched. CDR3 sequence (DNA): TGCGCCAGCAGCCAAGATCGTGGGACAGGGCCCCACTATGGCTACACCTTC. As protein: CASSQDRGTGPHYGYTF.

V and J are TRBV7-9 and TRBJ1-2, with 10 bases aligning to TRBD1. The CDR3 length is 15 residues. Unmatched junction bases numbered 4, after V lost 2 bases and J lost 4 bases. Germline-derived CDR1 and CDR2 are SEHNR and FQNEAQ (reference sequence). CDR3 in amino acids: CASSLHGQGVYGYTF. In DNA, the CDR3 is TGTGCCAGCAGCTTACATGGACAGGGGGTCTATGGCTACACCTTC.

This chain links TRBV7-8 with TRBJ1-5, with TRBD1 as a possible D gene (6 bases). CDR3 size: 15 residues. Germline V gene lookup returns CDR1 SGHVS and CDR2 FQNEAQ. The ends were cut back, 0 bases at V and 6 bases at J, with 12 bases in the middle. CDR3 DNA: TGTGCCAGCAGCTTAGCGGAGGGGGGCAGTCAGCCCCAGCATTTT. This codes for CASSLAEGGSQPQHF.

The table lists this clonotype with many counts. V and J are TRBV7-9 and TRBJ1-2, with D perhaps TRBD1 (5 bases). The CDR3 is made up of 12 amino acids. The germline V and J ends were trimmed by 0 bases and 7 bases, with 6 bases remaining between them. Germline assignment: CDR1 SEHNR and CDR2 FQNEAQ (reference sequence). The CDR3 spells CASSLADIGYTF. The CDR3, as DNA: TGTGCCAGCAGCTTAGCGGACATTGGCTACACCTTC.

This clonotype was seen a handful of times. This chain links TRBV7-9 with TRBJ2-1; D perhaps matches TRBD1 (6 bases). The CDR3 length is 13 residues. Looked up from germline, CDR1 is SEHNR and CDR2 is FQNEAQ (reference sequence). V was cut by 2 bases and J by 8 bases, with 10 bases left in between. The CDR3: CASSLRGIDEQFF. The CDR3 region has the DNA TGTGCCAGCAGCTTAAGGGGGATCGATGAGCAGTTCTTC.